This T cell receptor (beta chain) was identified during a study of cytomegalovirus exposure and HLA in healthy donors. Turning to the study itself: Assignment to the Caucasian-associated ancestry cluster applied to approximately 79% of the approximately 400 genotyped donors. Study findings and constraints: An analysis was carried out later, and it reportedly showed fewer N-insertions in an Asian-associated ancestry cluster than the approximately 610-donor mean. Being indistinguishable, some V segments were excluded, TRBV6-2 and TRBV6-3 among them.

Comments on this clone: What it binds is unknown.

Vbeta (60) and Jbeta (13) primers were used in the PCR. Libraries were prepared by immunoSEQ multiplex PCR; TCRdb keeps only in-frame clonotypes and omits some of them. The table includes hundreds of thousands of clones, 70% to 80% detected once. The CDR3 covers 15 residues. The V gene lost 5 bases and the J gene lost 2 bases, with 15 bases spanning the gap. Germline V gives CDR1 SEHNR, CDR2 FQNEAQ (reference sequence). The rearrangement uses TRBV7-9 and TRBJ1-2, with D maybe TRBD1 (6 bases). The source is a woman aged 25 to 39 in good health and CMV-seronegative. Sequenced input: PBMCs. As DNA, the CDR3 is TGTGCCAGCAGCCCGAGGGCAGGGGCAAACTATGGCTACACCTTC. It translates to CASSPRAGANYGYTF.